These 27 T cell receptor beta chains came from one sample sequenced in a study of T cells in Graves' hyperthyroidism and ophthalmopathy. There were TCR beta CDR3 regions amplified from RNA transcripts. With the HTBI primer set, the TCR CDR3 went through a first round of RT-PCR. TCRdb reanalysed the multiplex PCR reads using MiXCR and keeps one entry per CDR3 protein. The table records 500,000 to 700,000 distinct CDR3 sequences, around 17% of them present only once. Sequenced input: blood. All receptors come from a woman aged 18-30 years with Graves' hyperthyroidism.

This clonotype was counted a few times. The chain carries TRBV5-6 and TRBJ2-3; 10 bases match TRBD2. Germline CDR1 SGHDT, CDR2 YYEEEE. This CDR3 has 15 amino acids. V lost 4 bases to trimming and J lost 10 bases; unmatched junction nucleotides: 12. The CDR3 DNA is TGTGCCAGCAGCGGGCCCGGGACTAGCGCGGGGGCGCAGTATTTT. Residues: CASSGPGTSAGAQYF. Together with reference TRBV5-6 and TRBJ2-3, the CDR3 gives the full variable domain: DAGVTQSPTHLIKTRGQQVTLRCSPKSGHDTVSWYQQALGQGPQFIFQYYEEEERQRGNFPDRFSGHQFPNYSSELNVNALLLGDSALYLCASSGPGTSAGAQYFGPGTRLTVL.

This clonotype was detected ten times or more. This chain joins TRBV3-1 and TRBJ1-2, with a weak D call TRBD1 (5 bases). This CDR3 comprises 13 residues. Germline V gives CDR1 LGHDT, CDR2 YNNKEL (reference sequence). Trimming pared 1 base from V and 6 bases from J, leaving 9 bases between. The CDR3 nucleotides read TGTGCCAGCAGCCAAGCTGCACAGGATGGCTACACCTTC. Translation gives CASSQAAQDGYTF. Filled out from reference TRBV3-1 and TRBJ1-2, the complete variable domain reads DTAVSQTPKYLVTQMGNDKSIKCEQNLGHDTMYWYKQDSKKFLKIMFSYNNKELIINETVPNRFSPKSPDKAHLNLHINSLELGDSAVYFCASSQAAQDGYTFGSGTRLTVV.

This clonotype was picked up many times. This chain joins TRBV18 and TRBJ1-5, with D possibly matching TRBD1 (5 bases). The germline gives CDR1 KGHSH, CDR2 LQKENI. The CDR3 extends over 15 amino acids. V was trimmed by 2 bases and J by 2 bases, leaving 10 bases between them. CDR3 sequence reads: CASSPAGTGNQPQHF. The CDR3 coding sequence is TGTGCCAGCTCACCAGCAGGGACGGGCAATCAGCCCCAGCATTTT.

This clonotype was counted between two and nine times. CDR3 sequence: CASSQVGTGGFNNEQFF. Here the CDR3 DNA reads TGCGCCAGCAGCCAAGTGGGGACAGGGGGTTTCAACAATGAGCAGTTCTTC. The chain couples TRBV4-1 to TRBJ2-1, with 11 bases aligning to TRBD1. This CDR3 contains 17 residues. V dropped 1 base and J dropped 5; count of bases not matched to a gene: 7. Looked up from germline, CDR1 is MGHRA and CDR2 is YSYEKL.

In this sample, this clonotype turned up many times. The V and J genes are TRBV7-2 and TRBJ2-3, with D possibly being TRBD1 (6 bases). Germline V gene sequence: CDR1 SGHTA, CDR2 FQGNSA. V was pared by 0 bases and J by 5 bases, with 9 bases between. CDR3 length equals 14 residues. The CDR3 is CASSLAWGLDTQYF. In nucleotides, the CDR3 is TGTGCCAGCAGCTTAGCGTGGGGGCTAGATACGCAGTATTTT.

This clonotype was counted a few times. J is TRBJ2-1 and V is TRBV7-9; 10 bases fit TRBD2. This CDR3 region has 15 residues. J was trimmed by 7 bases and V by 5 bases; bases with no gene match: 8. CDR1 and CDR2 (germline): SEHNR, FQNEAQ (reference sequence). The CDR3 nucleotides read TGTGCCAGCAGCGGTGTAGCGGGAGGTCCAAATGAGCAGTTCTTC. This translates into CASSGVAGGPNEQFF.

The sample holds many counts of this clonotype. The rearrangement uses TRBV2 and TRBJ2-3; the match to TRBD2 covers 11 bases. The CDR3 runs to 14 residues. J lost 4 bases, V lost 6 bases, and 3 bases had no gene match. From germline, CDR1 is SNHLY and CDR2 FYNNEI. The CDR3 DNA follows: TGTGCCAGCAGACTAGCGGGAGTGGCAGATACGCAGTATTTT. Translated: CASRLAGVADTQYF. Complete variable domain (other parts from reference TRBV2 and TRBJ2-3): EPEVTQTPSHQVTQMGQEVILRCVPISNHLYFYWYRQILGQKVEFLVSFYNNEISEKSEIFDDQFSVERPDGSNFTLKIRSTKLEDSAMYFCASRLAGVADTQYFGPGTRLTVL.

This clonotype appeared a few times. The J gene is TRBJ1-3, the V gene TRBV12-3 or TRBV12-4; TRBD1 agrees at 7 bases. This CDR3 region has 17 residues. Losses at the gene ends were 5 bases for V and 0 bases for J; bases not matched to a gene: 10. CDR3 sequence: CASSPPRTGLSGNTIYF. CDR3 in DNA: TGTGCCAGCAGTCCCCCCAGGACAGGCCTCTCTGGAAACACCATATATTTT.

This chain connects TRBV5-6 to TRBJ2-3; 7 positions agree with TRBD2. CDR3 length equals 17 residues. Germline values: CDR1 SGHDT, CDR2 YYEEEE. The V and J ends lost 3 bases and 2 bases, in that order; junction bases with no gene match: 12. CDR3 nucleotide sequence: TGTGCCAGCAGCTCTCTTGGACTAGACCCACTCACAGATACGCAGTATTTT. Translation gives CASSSLGLDPLTDTQYF.

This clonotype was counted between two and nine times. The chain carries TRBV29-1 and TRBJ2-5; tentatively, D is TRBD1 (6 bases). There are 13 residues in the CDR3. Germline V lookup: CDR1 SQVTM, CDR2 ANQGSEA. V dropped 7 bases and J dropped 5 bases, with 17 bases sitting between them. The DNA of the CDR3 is TGCAGCGCCGTATCAGGGGTGGGTGAGACCCAGTACTTC. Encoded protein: CSAVSGVGETQYF.

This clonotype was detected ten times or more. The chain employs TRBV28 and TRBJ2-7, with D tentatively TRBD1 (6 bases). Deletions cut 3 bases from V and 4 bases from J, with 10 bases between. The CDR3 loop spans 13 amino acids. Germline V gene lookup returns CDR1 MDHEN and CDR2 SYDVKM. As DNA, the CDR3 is TGTGCCAGCAGTTTTACAGGGATTTACGAGCAGTACTTC. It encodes CASSFTGIYEQYF.

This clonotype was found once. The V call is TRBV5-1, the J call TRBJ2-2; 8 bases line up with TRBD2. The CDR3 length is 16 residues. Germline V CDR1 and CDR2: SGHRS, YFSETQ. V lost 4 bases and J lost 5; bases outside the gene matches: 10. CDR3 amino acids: CASSPSGGRTTGELFF. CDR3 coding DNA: TGCGCCAGCAGCCCAAGCGGGGGTCGAACGACCGGGGAGCTGTTTTTT.

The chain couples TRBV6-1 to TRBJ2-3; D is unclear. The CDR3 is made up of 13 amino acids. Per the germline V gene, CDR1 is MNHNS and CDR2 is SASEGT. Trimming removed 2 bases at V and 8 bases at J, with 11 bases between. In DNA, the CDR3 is TGTGCCAGCAGTGAAACCCGCGTGGGTACGCAGTATTTT. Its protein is CASSETRVGTQYF.

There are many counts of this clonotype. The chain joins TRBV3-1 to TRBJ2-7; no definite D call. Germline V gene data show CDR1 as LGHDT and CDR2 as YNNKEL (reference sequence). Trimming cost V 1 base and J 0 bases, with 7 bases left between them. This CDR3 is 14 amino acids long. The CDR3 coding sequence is TGTGCCAGCAGCCAAGGCCCTACCTCCTACGAGCAGTACTTC. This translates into CASSQGPTSYEQYF.

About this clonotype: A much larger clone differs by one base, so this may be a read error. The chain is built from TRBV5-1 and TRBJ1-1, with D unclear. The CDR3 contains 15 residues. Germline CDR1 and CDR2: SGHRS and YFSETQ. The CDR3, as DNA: TGCGTCAGCAGCTATGGGGAACCCCAGAACACTGAAGCTTTCTTT. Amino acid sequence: CVSSYGEPQNTEAFF.

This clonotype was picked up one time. The CDR3 region has the DNA TGTGCCAGCAGTTCTGTTCCGGGACAGGGCAATTTAGAGACCCAGTACTTC. Translated, it gives CASSSVPGQGNLETQYF. This chain links TRBV12-3 or TRBV12-4 with TRBJ2-5; the match to TRBD1 covers 9 bases. This CDR3 has 17 residues. V lost 4 bases and J lost 4; bases outside the gene matches: 13.

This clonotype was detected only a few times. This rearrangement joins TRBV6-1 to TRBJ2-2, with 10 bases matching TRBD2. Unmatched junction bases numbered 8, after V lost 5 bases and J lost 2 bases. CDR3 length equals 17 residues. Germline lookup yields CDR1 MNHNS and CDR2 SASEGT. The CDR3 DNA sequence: TGTGCCAGCAGTTCCCCAGGACTAGCGGAAAACACCGGGGAGCTGTTTTTT. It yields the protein CASSSPGLAENTGELFF.

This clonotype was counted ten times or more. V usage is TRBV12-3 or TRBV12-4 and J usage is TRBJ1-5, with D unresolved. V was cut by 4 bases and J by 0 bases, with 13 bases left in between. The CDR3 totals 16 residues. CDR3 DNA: TGTGCCAGCAGTTCGCCGGGCGGGGATAGCAATCAGCCCCAGCATTTT. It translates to CASSSPGGDSNQPQHF.

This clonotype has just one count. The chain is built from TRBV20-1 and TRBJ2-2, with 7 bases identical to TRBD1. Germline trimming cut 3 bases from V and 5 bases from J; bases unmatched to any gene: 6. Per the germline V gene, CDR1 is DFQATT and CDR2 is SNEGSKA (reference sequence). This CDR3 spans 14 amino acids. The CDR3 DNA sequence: TGCAGTGCTAGTCCATACAGGGGAACCGGGGAGCTGTTTTTT. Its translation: CSASPYRGTGELFF.

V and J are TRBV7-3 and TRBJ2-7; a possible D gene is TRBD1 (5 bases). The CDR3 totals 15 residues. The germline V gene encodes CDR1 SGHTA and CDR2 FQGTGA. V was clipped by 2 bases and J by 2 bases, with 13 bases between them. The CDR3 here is CASSLLGPNTYEQYF. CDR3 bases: TGTGCCAGCAGCTTATTGGGGCCTAATACCTACGAGCAGTACTTC.

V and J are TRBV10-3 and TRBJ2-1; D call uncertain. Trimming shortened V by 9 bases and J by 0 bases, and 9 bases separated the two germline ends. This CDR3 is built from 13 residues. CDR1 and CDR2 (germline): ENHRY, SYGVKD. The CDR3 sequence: CAIRSISYNEQFF. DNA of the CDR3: TGTGCCATTAGGTCGATCTCCTACAATGAGCAGTTCTTC.

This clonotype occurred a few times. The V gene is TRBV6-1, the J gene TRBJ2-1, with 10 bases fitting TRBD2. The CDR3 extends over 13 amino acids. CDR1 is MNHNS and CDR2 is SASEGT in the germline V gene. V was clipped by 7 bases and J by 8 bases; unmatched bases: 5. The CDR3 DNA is TGTGCCAGCATAAGCGGGGGGGCCTATGAGCAGTTCTTC. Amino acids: CASISGGAYEQFF.

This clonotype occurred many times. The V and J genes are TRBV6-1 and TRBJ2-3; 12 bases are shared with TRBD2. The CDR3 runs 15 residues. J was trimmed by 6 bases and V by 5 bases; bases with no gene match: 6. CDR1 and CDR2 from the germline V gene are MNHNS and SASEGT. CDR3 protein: CASSSTSGGSDTQYF. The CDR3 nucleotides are TGTGCCAGCAGTTCGACTAGCGGGGGCTCGGATACGCAGTATTTT.

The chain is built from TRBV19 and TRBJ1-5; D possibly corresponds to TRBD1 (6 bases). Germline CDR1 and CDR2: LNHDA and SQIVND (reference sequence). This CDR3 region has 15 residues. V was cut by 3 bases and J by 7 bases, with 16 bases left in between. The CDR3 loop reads CASSMFRTVNQPQHF. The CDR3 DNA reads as TGTGCCAGTAGTATGTTTCGGACAGTTAACCAGCCCCAGCATTTT. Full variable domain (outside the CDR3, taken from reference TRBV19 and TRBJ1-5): DGGITQSPKYLFRKEGQNVTLSCEQNLNHDAMYWYRQDPGQGLRLIYYSQIVNDFQKGDIAEGYSVSREKKESFPLTVTSAQKNPTAFYLCASSMFRTVNQPQHFGDGTRLSIL.

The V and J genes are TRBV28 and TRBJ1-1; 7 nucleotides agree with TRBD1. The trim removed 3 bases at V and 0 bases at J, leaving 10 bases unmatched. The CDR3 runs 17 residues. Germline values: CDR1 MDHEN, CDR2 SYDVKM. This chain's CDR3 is CASSFYPGQFMNTEAFF. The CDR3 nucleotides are TGTGCCAGCAGTTTTTATCCGGGACAGTTTATGAACACTGAAGCTTTCTTT.

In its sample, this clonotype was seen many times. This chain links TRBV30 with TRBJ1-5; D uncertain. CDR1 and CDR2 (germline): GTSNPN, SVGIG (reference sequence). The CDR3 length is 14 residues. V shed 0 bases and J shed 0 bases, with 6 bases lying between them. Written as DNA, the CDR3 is TGTGCCTGGAGTGTGGCAGATAGCAATCAGCCCCAGCATTTT. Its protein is CAWSVADSNQPQHF.

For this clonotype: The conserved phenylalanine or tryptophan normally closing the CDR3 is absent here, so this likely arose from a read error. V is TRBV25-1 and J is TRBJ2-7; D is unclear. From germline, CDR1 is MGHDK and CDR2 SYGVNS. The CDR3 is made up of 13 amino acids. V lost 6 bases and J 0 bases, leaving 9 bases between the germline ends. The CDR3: CASSPKSSYEQYL. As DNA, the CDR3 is TGTGCCAGCAGCCCCAAGAGCTCCTACGAGCAGTACCTC.